Given below is one TCR beta chain in context. Its antigen is unidentified. This record comes from a study of memory CD4+ T cells and cytomegalovirus serostatus. Findings and caveats of the study: Of 150 to 200 reported CMV TCRbeta sequences, about 67 were found in memory CD4+ repertoires. Median bootstrapped AUC for CMV status was just under 0.97 originally, less than 0.93 US-trained.

Single viable CD3+CD4+CD8-CD45RO+ cells were sorted as the memory CD4+ T cells. Serum IgG to CMV pp150, pp28, p38 and p52 defined serostatus. With V trimmed by 3 bases and J by 3 bases, 2 bases remained unmatched. The CDR3 is 14 amino acids. Germline V gene sequence: CDR1 LNHDA, CDR2 SQIVND (reference sequence). TCRdb keeps only in-frame clones here, not all; method: immunoSEQ multiplex PCR. The table lists about 82,000 clones, over 80% of them singletons. This clonotype was obtained from an adult in good health and CMV-seronegative. The V and J genes are TRBV19 and TRBJ2-1, with 7 bases fitting TRBD2. Input material: memory CD4+ T cells from blood. The CDR3 sequence is CASSIAGDYNEQFF. CDR3 in DNA: TGTGCCAGTAGTATTGCGGGGGACTACAATGAGCAGTTCTTC.